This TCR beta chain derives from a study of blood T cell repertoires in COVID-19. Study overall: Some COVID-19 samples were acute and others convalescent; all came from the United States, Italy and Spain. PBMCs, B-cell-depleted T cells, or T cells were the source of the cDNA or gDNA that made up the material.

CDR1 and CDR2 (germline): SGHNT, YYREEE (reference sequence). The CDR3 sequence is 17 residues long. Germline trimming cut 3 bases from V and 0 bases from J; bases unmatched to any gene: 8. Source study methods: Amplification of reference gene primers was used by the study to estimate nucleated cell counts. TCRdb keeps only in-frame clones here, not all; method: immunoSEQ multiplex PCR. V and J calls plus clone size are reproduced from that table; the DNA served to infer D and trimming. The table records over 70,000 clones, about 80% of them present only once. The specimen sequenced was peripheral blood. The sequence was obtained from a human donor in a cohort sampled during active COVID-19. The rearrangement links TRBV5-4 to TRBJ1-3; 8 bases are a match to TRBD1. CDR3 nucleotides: TGTGCCAGCAGCTCCGACAGGGGCGCCAGCTCTGGAAACACCATATATTTT. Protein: CASSSDRGASSGNTIYF. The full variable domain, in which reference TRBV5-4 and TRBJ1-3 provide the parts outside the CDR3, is ETGVTQSPTHLIKTRGQQVTLRCSSQSGHNTVSWYQQALGQGPQFIFQYYREEENGRGNFPPRFSGLQFPNYSSELNVNALELDDSALYLCASSSDRGASSGNTIYFGEGSWLTVV.